This T cell receptor beta chain was obtained from a study of spatial heterogeneity in lung cancer. About the study: Each time, sequencing found more beta-chain sequences than alpha-chain sequences.

Time point: sample taken at primary tumor resection. Whole RNA came from tumor, nontumor lung or frozen PBMC and was sequenced without being sorted. This clonotype appeared many times. Each molecule of TCR cDNA was tagged with one unique molecular identifier. TCRdb reprocessed the 5' RACE reads via MiXCR and lists one record per CDR3 protein. Of about 35,000 distinct CDR3 sequences listed, approximately 3% were seen once; the top ten hold under 40%. The sequences come from normal lung tissue next to the tumor, collected at surgery. The receptor was derived from a male donor with early-stage non-small cell lung cancer.

For the CDR3, the DNA is TGTGCCAGCAGCTTAATGTTCCCTCTCGCGAACACCGGGGAGCTGTTTTTT. It translates to CASSLMFPLANTGELFF. The chain carries TRBV7-9 and TRBJ2-2; no clear D. The ends were cut back, 2 bases at V and 0 bases at J, with 13 bases in the middle. Germline V gene lookup returns CDR1 SEHNR and CDR2 FQNEAQ (reference sequence). This CDR3 is 17 amino acids long.